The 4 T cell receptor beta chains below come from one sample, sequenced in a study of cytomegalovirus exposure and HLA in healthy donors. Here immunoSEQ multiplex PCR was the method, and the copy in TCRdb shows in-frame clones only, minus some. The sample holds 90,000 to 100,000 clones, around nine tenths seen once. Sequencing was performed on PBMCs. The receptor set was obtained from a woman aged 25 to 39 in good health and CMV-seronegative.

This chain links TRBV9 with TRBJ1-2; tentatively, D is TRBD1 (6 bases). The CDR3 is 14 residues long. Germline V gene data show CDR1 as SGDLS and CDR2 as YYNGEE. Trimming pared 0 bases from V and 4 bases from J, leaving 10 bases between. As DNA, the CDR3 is TGTGCCAGCAGCGTAGGCAGGGGAGTCTATGGCTACACCTTC. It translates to CASSVGRGVYGYTF.

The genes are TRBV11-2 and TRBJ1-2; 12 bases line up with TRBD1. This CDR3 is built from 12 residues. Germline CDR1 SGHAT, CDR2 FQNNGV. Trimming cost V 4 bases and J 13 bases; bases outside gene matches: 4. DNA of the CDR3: TGTGCCAGCAGCTCCGGGACAGGGGGCCGCACCTTC. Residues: CASSSGTGGRTF.

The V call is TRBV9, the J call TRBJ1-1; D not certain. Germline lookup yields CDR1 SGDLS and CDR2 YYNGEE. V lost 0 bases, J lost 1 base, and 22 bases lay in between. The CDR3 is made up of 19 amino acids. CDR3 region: CASSVGGNAVGRRNTEAFF. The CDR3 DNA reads TGTGCCAGCAGCGTAGGAGGGAACGCGGTCGGACGAAGGAACACTGAAGCTTTCTTT. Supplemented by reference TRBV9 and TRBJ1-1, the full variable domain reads DSGVTQTPKHLITATGQRVTLRCSPRSGDLSVYWYQQSLDQGLQFLIQYYNGEERAKGNILERFSAQQFPDLHSELNLSSLELGDSALYFCASSVGGNAVGRRNTEAFFGQGTRLTVV.

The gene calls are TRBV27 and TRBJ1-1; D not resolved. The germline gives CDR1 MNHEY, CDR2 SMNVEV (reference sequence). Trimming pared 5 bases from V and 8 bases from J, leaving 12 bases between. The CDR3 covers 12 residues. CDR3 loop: CASSESGREAFF. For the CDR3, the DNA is TGTGCCAGCAGTGAGAGTGGGAGGGAAGCTTTCTTT.